Below, one T cell receptor beta chain is given with its context. It has no known antigen specificity. Base-call qualities are not available, and no considerably larger clone is one nucleotide away. Reading from cysteine to phenylalanine, the CDR3 counts 14 amino acids. The only DNA kept is the CDR3, 42 bases in frame from the first base. V loses 5 bases of germline sequence and J loses 2 bases, and the interval between the two ends is 11 bases. CDR1 SEHNR and CDR2 FQNEAQ were looked up in the germline V gene (reference sequence). This entry belongs to a study of tumor-infiltrating lymphocytes in primary liver carcinoma (TCRdb year 2017). Background for the entire study: Surgical resection was performed in China between 2015 and early 2016 on four or five patients with histopathologically diagnosed primary liver carcinoma. For each liver tumor, the study sampled five regions along with adjacent normal tissue and blood, and applied TCRbeta repertoire sequencing, expression microarrays and whole-exome sequencing. A total of 35 specimens from 5 patients underwent TCRbeta repertoire sequencing, comprising 25 tumor regions, 5 adjacent noncancerous liver tissues and 5 peripheral blood samples. Samples yielded roughly 3.5 to 7.13 million productive TCRbeta reads; read depth did not differ significantly between tissue types. The tumors of the five patients were staged as T1-T3 N0M0, with maximum diameters ranging from roughly 4.2 to 11 cm. The five patients, three men and two women aged 30 to 69 years, had hepatocellular carcinoma (four) or combined HCC and intrahepatic cholangiocarcinoma (one). High reproducibility was observed for the technical replicate repertoires, with mean shared-clone rates about 0.89 and correlation coefficients above 0.95. On the study overall, not on this receptor specifically: The top 250 clones made up a significantly larger repertoire fraction in tumors than in blood (p = 0.039). Pairs of tumor regions showed greater repertoire overlap (mean roughly 36%) than tumor-adjacent pairs (around 17%) or tumor-blood pairs (around 15%), which is consistent with antigen-driven expansion. Because sequencing covered only the TCR beta chain and unpaired alpha chains were not captured, true repertoire diversity is likely underestimated. Bulk unsorted samples precluded comparing CD4+ and CD8+ T cell repertoires. The study included only four to six patients, and the authors note findings should be validated in a larger study.

Using a constant-region primer and ProtoScript II reverse transcriptase, TCRbeta-specific cDNA was reverse-transcribed from around 520 ng total RNA. Construction of the TCRbeta libraries relied on three nested rounds of multiplex PCR, following a slightly modified ARM-PCR procedure. The first two PCR rounds used multiplex TRBV1-TRBV30 forward primers with a Cbeta reverse primer, each for roughly 11 cycles. Sample barcodes and Illumina adapters were added in a final 25-cycle PCR with Deep VentR polymerase. Amplicons of 200-500 bp were gel-purified with a QIAquick gel extraction kit before sequencing. The TCRbeta amplicons were sequenced with 250-bp paired-end reads on an Illumina HiSeq 2500. The authors processed their data as follows. To recover full CDR3 sequences, reads were quality-trimmed using Trimmomatic v0.33 and paired reads were then merged using FLASH v1.2.11. V, D and J germline segments were assigned to the rearranged TCRbeta sequences by MiGEC v1.2.1b. Clonotype statistics and Shannon-Wiener diversity indices were calculated with VDJtools v1.0.0. To cut down on sampling bias, every analysis after diversity analysis relied on just the 250 most abundant clonotypes from each sample. Through fastp at Q25 and MiXCR, TCRdb rebuilt clones from the public reads, retaining in-frame beta chains. Here each entry gathers all rows of one CDR3 protein and keeps the most common genes and DNA. In this record, the V and J calls reflect TCRdb's handling and not the investigators' own analysis. Recorded for this sample are hundreds of thousands of distinct CDR3 sequences; about 62% of them occurred a single time. Jointly, the top ten make up approximately 9% of the sample.

Blood RNA was extracted from unsorted whole blood with TRIzol reagent; germline DNA came from the DNeasy Blood & Tissue kit. Patients had chronic HBV infection and were treatment-naive at sampling. Before surgery, 3.5 to 4 milliliters of peripheral blood were drawn into K2EDTA tubes. The TCR originated in a man aged 35 to 55 with primary liver carcinoma and hepatitis B virus infection. Source material: peripheral blood. In this chain, TRBV7-9 is recombined with TRBJ2-3; TRBD2 could be the D gene, as 6 bases match. The DNA is TGTGCCAGCAGCCCGCCGGGAGTCACAGATACGCAGTATTTT. Its protein product is CASSPPGVTDTQYF.